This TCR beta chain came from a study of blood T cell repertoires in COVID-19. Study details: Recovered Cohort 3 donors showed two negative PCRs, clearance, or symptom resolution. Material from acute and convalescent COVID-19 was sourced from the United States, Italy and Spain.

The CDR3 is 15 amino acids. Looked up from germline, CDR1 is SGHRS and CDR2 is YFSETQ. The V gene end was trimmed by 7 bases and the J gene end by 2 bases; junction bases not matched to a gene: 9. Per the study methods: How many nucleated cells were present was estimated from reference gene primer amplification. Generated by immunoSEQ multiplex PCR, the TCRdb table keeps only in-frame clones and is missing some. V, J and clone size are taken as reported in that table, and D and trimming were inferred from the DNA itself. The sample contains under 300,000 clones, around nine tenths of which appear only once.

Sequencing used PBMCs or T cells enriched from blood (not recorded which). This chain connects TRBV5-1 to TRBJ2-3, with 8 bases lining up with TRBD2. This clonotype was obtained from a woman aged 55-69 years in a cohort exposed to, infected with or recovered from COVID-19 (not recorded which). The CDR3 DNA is TGCGCCAGCCGAAGGACTAGCATGACCACAGATACGCAGTATTTT. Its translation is CASRRTSMTTDTQYF. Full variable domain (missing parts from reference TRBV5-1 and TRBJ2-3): KAGVTQTPRYLIKTRGQQVTLSCSPISGHRSVSWYQQTPGQGLQFLFEYFSETQRNKGNFPGRFSGRQFSNSRSEMNVSTLELGDSALYLCASRRTSMTTDTQYFGPGTRLTVL.